The clone carrying this TCR beta chain is a singleton in its sample. Its matching antigen is unknown. The source of the sample is a study of cytomegalovirus exposure and HLA in healthy donors. The PCR employed 60 Vbeta primers together with 13 Jbeta primers. Clones were sequenced by immunoSEQ multiplex PCR, and TCRdb holds only the in-frame ones, with some missing. The sample consists of 100,000 to 150,000 clones, roughly 80% of them appearing once. Germline V lookup: CDR1 MNHEY, CDR2 SMNVEV (reference sequence). The CDR3 totals 13 residues. V lost 4 bases to trimming and J lost 6 bases, with 12 bases between them. Overall study results and limits: It has been reported that TCR beta sequences accurately predicted the HLA-A and HLA-B alleles of most subjects. Reports credit the classifier with highly specific, highly sensitive diagnosis of cytomegalovirus status. Earlier analysis looked at TCR beta V segments, and most were productive about 90% or about 30% of the time.

The clonotype comes from a boy aged 5-17 years in good health and CMV-seronegative. The sequencing sample was made of PBMCs. The chain couples TRBV27 to TRBJ1-2; possibly TRBD1 for D (5 bases). Here the CDR3 DNA reads TGTGCCAGCAGTTCTCCAGGGCAAAATGGCTACACCTTC. Encoded protein: CASSSPGQNGYTF.